The 26 T cell receptor beta chains presented below share a single source sample, sequenced in a study of cytomegalovirus exposure and HLA in healthy donors. Primers for the PCR totalled 60 Vbeta and 13 Jbeta. Sequenced by immunoSEQ multiplex PCR; TCRdb stores in-frame clones only, minus some. The repertoire holds around 87,000 clones, with about 85% as singletons. Material for sequencing was PBMCs. The receptor set was obtained from a girl aged 2-15 years in good health and CMV-seropositive.

This clone is a singleton in its sample. The chain couples TRBV5-6 to TRBJ2-1, with 7 bases that match TRBD1. This CDR3 is 17 amino acids long. Trimming took 4 bases from V and 6 from J; bases not matched to a gene: 16. The V gene's germline CDR1 is SGHDT and CDR2 YYEEEE. The CDR3 region has the DNA TGTGCCAGCAGCCCCGTCGAGTCGGACAGGAGGTTCAATGAGCAGTTCTTC. The encoded protein is CASSPVESDRRFNEQFF.

The chain employs TRBV7-6 and TRBJ2-7; 7 bases line up with TRBD1. The CDR3 is made up of 16 amino acids. Germline V gene sequence: CDR1 SGHVS, CDR2 FNYEAQ. V gave up 2 bases and J gave up 5 bases; unmatched junction bases: 12. CDR3: CASSLNPNRGEDEQYF. The CDR3 DNA reads as TGTGCCAGCAGCTTAAACCCCAACAGGGGAGAGGACGAGCAGTACTTC.

With regard to this clone: This specimen includes other DNA sequences encoding the same CDR3. The gene calls are TRBV19 and TRBJ2-7, with 8 bases matching TRBD1. The junction had 12 bases not matched to a gene; V was cut back by 10 bases and J by 1 base. The CDR3 runs 15 residues. CDR1 is LNHDA and CDR2 is SQIVND in the germline V gene (reference sequence). CDR3 region: CATSRGQDPSYEQYF. The CDR3 bases are TGTGCCACATCTCGGGGACAGGACCCTTCCTACGAGCAGTACTTC.

The J gene is TRBJ2-3, the V gene TRBV5-6, with no clear D. Germline V CDR1 and CDR2: SGHDT, YYEEEE. V lost 2 bases, J lost 1 base, and 17 bases lay in between. The CDR3 is 17 residues long. CDR3 sequence: CASSLTASQLGTDTQYF. The CDR3 DNA reads as TGTGCCAGCAGCTTAACAGCCTCTCAGCTTGGCACAGATACGCAGTATTTT.

The rearrangement links TRBV6-5 to TRBJ2-7; 7 bases agree with TRBD2. CDR3 size: 15 residues. The V gene's germline CDR1 is MNHEY and CDR2 SVGAGI. The ends lost 7 bases at V and 0 bases at J; junction bases unmatched: 9. The CDR3 reads CASTPAGEASYEQYF. The CDR3 coding sequence is TGTGCCAGCACCCCTGCGGGGGAAGCCTCCTACGAGCAGTACTTC.

The V and J genes are TRBV6-5 and TRBJ1-2; TRBD1 agrees at 7 bases. Germline trimming cut 1 base from V and 3 bases from J; bases unmatched to any gene: 5. CDR3 length: 15 amino acids. Germline V CDR1 and CDR2: MNHEY, SVGAGI. The CDR3 protein is CASSYYRTGDYGYTF. The CDR3, as DNA: TGTGCCAGCAGTTACTACCGGACAGGTGACTATGGCTACACCTTC.

This clone has only one observation. The chain combines TRBV5-1 with TRBJ1-2, with 7 positions matching TRBD1. Germline V gives CDR1 SGHRS, CDR2 YFSETQ. The V segment lost 4 bases and the J segment 4 bases; nucleotides outside the gene matches: 7. The CDR3 has 14 amino acids. The CDR3 loop reads CASSTGTDFYGYTF. DNA for the CDR3: TGCGCCAGCAGCACCGGGACAGACTTCTATGGCTACACCTTC. Combining the CDR3 with reference TRBV5-1 and TRBJ1-2 gives the whole variable domain KAGVTQTPRYLIKTRGQQVTLSCSPISGHRSVSWYQQTPGQGLQFLFEYFSETQRNKGNFPGRFSGRQFSNSRSEMNVSTLELGDSALYLCASSTGTDFYGYTFGSGTRLTVV.

The rearrangement joins TRBV4-2 to TRBJ1-1; no firm D call. The CDR3 totals 15 residues. Per germline, CDR1 LGHNA and CDR2 YNFKEQ. Trimming stripped 0 bases from V and 3 bases from J, with 11 bases between. As DNA, the CDR3 is TGTGCCAGCAGCCAAGAATTACAGAGCCACACTGAAGCTTTCTTT. Its translation is CASSQELQSHTEAFF.

DNA for the CDR3: TGTGCCAGCAGCTCAGGAGGGAACTCTGGAAACACCATATATTTT. Its protein product is CASSSGGNSGNTIYF. The chain joins TRBV9 to TRBJ1-3; D not resolved. Germline V gives CDR1 SGDLS, CDR2 YYNGEE. V shed 4 bases and J shed 0 bases, with 11 bases lying between them. The CDR3 has 15 residues.

The V call is TRBV2, the J call TRBJ2-5; TRBD1 aligns across 7 bases. CDR1 and CDR2 from the germline V gene are SNHLY and FYNNEI. Trimming removed 6 bases from V and 2 bases from J; junction bases left unmatched: 3. The CDR3 covers 13 residues. CDR3 loop: CASRWDRQETQYF. CDR3 sequence (DNA): TGTGCCAGCAGATGGGACAGACAAGAGACCCAGTACTTC.

V gene TRBV27 combines with J gene TRBJ1-4, with a possible D match to TRBD1 (5 bases). Trimming pared 6 bases from V and 7 bases from J, leaving 12 bases between. The CDR3 spans 13 residues. Germline CDR1 MNHEY, CDR2 SMNVEV (reference sequence). The CDR3 DNA reads as TGTGCCAGCAGGGGGCGTTTAGCTGAAAAACTGTTTTTT. This translates into CASRGRLAEKLFF.

The chain uses TRBV18 and TRBJ1-1; the D is unclear. CDR1 and CDR2 from the germline V gene are KGHSH and LQKENI. V was clipped by 3 bases and J by 3 bases, with 11 bases between them. CDR3 length: 14 residues. Here the CDR3 reads CASSPIKADTEAFF. DNA of the CDR3: TGTGCCAGCTCACCGATCAAAGCTGACACTGAAGCTTTCTTT. Using reference TRBV18 and TRBJ1-1 for the parts outside the CDR3, the full variable domain is NAGVMQNPRHLVRRRGQEARLRCSPMKGHSHVYWYRQLPEEGLKFMVYLQKENIIDESGMPKERFSAEFPKEGPSILRIQQVVRGDSAAYFCASSPIKADTEAFFGQGTRLTVV.

CDR3 sequence: CASKSGGQINQPQHF. In nucleotides, the CDR3 is TGTGCCAGTAAATCGGGCGGACAGATCAATCAGCCCCAGCATTTT. This sequence joins TRBV19 and TRBJ1-5, with D possibly matching TRBD1 (6 bases). The CDR3 sequence is 15 residues long. Germline V gives CDR1 LNHDA, CDR2 SQIVND (reference sequence). V was trimmed by 7 bases and J by 3 bases, leaving 16 bases between them.

V is TRBV7-9 and J is TRBJ1-2, with D maybe TRBD1 (5 bases). There are 14 residues in the CDR3. The germline V gene has CDR1 SEHNR and CDR2 FQNEAQ (reference sequence). Trimming stripped 5 bases from V and 4 bases from J, with 14 bases between. The CDR3 spells CASSAGRSSYGYTF. CDR3 bases: TGTGCCAGCAGCGCGGGACGCTCCAGCTATGGCTACACCTTC.

This rearrangement joins TRBV28 to TRBJ2-7; 8 bases are a match to TRBD1. The CDR3 runs to 15 residues. With V trimmed by 5 bases and J by 0 bases, 6 bases remained unmatched. CDR1 is MDHEN and CDR2 is SYDVKM in the germline V gene. The CDR3 reads CASSAGQELSYEQYF. In nucleotides, the CDR3 is TGTGCCAGCAGTGCGGGACAGGAGCTCTCCTACGAGCAGTACTTC.

V gene TRBV5-1 combines with J gene TRBJ2-5; D is perhaps TRBD2 (5 bases). Trimming cost V 4 bases and J 5 bases, with 12 bases left between them. Germline CDR1 reads SGHRS; CDR2 reads YFSETQ. The CDR3 covers 13 residues. The CDR3 loop is CASSRGGRETQYF. DNA of the CDR3: TGCGCCAGCAGCCGCGGCGGGCGGGAGACCCAGTACTTC.

The chain links TRBV10-1 to TRBJ2-3; no firm D call. Trimming left V 9 bases short and J 0 bases short, with 7 bases between. Germline CDR1 reads WNHNN; CDR2 reads SYGVQD (reference sequence). The CDR3 has 12 amino acids. CDR3 bases: TGCGCCAGTAGTACTAGCACAGATACGCAGTATTTT. Its protein is CASSTSTDTQYF.

The J gene is TRBJ1-2, the V gene TRBV2; the D gene is possibly TRBD1 (5 bases). Trimming removed 2 bases at V and 8 bases at J, with 12 bases between. CDR1 and CDR2 from the germline V gene are SNHLY and FYNNEI. The CDR3 is 13 amino acids. The CDR3 DNA sequence: TGTGCCAGCAGTGAACGACAGAAGGACGGCTACACCTTC. This codes for CASSERQKDGYTF.

The chain recombines TRBV4-3 with TRBJ2-3; D not resolved. CDR3 size: 15 residues. Trimming took off 0 bases at V and 1 base at J, with 8 bases between the two ends. Germline lookup yields CDR1 LGHNA and CDR2 YSLEER. The CDR3: CASSQDNPGTDTQYF. In DNA, the CDR3 is TGCGCCAGCAGCCAAGATAATCCAGGCACAGATACGCAGTATTTT.

The V and J genes are TRBV27 and TRBJ2-7; tentative D call: TRBD2 (5 bases). Between the trimmed V and J ends, which lost 8 bases and 9 bases, there was a span of 29 bases. The CDR3 has 16 amino acids. Germline CDR1 is MNHEY and CDR2 is SMNVEV (reference sequence). Here the CDR3 DNA reads TGTGCCAGCTCACCGAGGGCGTCGACGGACTTTTATGTGCAGTACTTC. Protein: CASSPRASTDFYVQYF.

The rearrangement links TRBV7-2 to TRBJ1-4, with D maybe TRBD1 (5 bases). V lost 2 bases and J lost 9, with 10 bases in between. Looked up from germline, CDR1 is SGHTA and CDR2 is FQGNSA. The CDR3 is 13 residues long. The CDR3, as DNA: TGTGCCAGCAGCTTAACGCAGGGTCAAAAACTGTTTTTT. Protein: CASSLTQGQKLFF.

The chain couples TRBV5-1 to TRBJ1-1; perhaps TRBD1 as D (6 bases). Germline V CDR1 and CDR2: SGHRS, YFSETQ. V was trimmed by 5 bases and J by 4 bases, leaving 15 bases between them. This CDR3 region has 14 residues. This CDR3 reads CASRPIRGGTEAFF. Written as DNA, the CDR3 is TGCGCCAGCAGGCCGATTAGGGGGGGCACTGAAGCTTTCTTT.

The chain carries TRBV5-1 and TRBJ2-7, with 10 nucleotides matching TRBD2. The CDR3 loop spans 15 amino acids. J gave up 5 bases and V 0 bases, and 5 bases lay outside the gene matches. Per the germline V gene, CDR1 is SGHRS and CDR2 is YFSETQ. The CDR3 spells CASSLALAGVHEQYF. CDR3 sequence (DNA): TGCGCCAGCAGCTTGGCCCTAGCGGGAGTTCACGAGCAGTACTTC.

The chain joins TRBV30 to TRBJ2-3; D is possibly TRBD2 (5 bases). The germline V and J ends were trimmed by 0 bases and 0 bases, with 13 bases remaining between them. The CDR3 is 16 residues long. Germline lookup yields CDR1 GTSNPN and CDR2 SVGIG (reference sequence). Written as DNA, the CDR3 is TGTGCCTGGAGTGTAGTGCCGGGATCTAGCACAGATACGCAGTATTTT. This encodes CAWSVVPGSSTDTQYF.

The CDR3 DNA sequence: TGTGCCAGCAGTCTGACAGGGGGCGGGCAGCCCCAGCATTTT. Its translation: CASSLTGGGQPQHF. The chain links TRBV25-1 to TRBJ1-5; 10 bases line up with TRBD1. The CDR3 length is 14 residues. V gave up 5 bases and J gave up 7 bases; unmatched junction bases: 5. Germline V gene lookup returns CDR1 MGHDK and CDR2 SYGVNS.

J is TRBJ1-1 and V is TRBV2; possible D gene TRBD1, 6 bases. Trimming took 10 bases from V and 2 from J, leaving 14 bases between them. This CDR3 comprises 13 residues. Germline V gene lookup returns CDR1 SNHLY and CDR2 FYNNEI. In DNA form, the CDR3 reads TGTGCCACCGGGACAAGTATTAACACTGAAGCTTTCTTT. Amino acids: CATGTSINTEAFF.